The 18 T cell receptor beta chains given below trace back to one sample, sequenced in a study of blood T cell repertoires in COVID-19. Using immunoSEQ multiplex PCR, the repertoire was profiled, and TCRdb retains in-frame clones only, with some absent. Found here are just under 85,000 clones, approximately 83% of them singletons; the top ten hold roughly 30%. Sequencing input: peripheral blood. The receptors were sampled from a woman over 75 with acute or convalescent COVID-19.

The genes are TRBV29-1 and TRBJ2-5; the match to TRBD2 covers 9 bases. With V trimmed by 3 bases and J by 3 bases, 8 bases remained unmatched. In germline, CDR1 is SQVTM, CDR2 ANQGSEA. CDR3 length: 15 residues. As DNA, the CDR3 is TGCAGCGTTGAGGGTTTTAGCGGGAGAAAAGAGACCCAGTACTTC. This translates into CSVEGFSGRKETQYF.

This sequence joins TRBV9 and TRBJ2-2; 9 bases are shared with TRBD2. The CDR3 extends over 18 amino acids. The V gene's germline CDR1 is SGDLS and CDR2 YYNGEE. J was trimmed by 1 base and V by 0 bases; bases with no gene match: 7. CDR3 amino acids: CASSVGEASGKNTGELFF. The CDR3 region has the DNA TGTGCCAGCAGCGTAGGAGAGGCTAGCGGGAAGAACACCGGGGAGCTGTTTTTT.

This sequence joins TRBV7-9 and TRBJ2-5; the match to TRBD1 covers 7 bases. CDR1 and CDR2 (germline): SEHNR, FQNEAQ (reference sequence). Unmatched junction bases numbered 4, after V lost 2 bases and J lost 1 base. This CDR3 comprises 15 residues. This chain's CDR3 is CASSLRDSPQETQYF. Here the CDR3 DNA reads TGTGCCAGCAGCTTACGGGACAGCCCCCAAGAGACCCAGTACTTC.

The rearrangement joins TRBV24-1 to TRBJ1-4, with 9 bases fitting TRBD1. Germline V gene data show CDR1 as KGHDR and CDR2 as SFDVKD. This CDR3 spans 15 amino acids. V was clipped by 4 bases and J by 6 bases; unmatched bases: 5. The CDR3 sequence is CATSDSGTGYEKLFF. In nucleotides, the CDR3 is TGTGCCACCAGTGACTCCGGGACAGGGTATGAAAAACTGTTTTTT.

The genes are TRBV2 and TRBJ2-5; D gene uncertain. The V end lost 7 bases, the J end lost 4 bases, and 7 bases lay between the germline ends. Germline V lookup: CDR1 SNHLY, CDR2 FYNNEI. The CDR3 has 11 amino acids. CDR3 nucleotide sequence: TGTGCCAGCACAAGAGGAGAGACCCAGTACTTC. Protein: CASTRGETQYF.

This clone was observed many times. The gene calls are TRBV7-6 and TRBJ1-2; D gene uncertain. V lost 0 bases and J lost 2, with 10 bases in between. The CDR3 is 15 amino acids. Germline CDR1 and CDR2: SGHVS and FNYEAQ. CDR3 residues: CASSLAPGNNYGYTF. CDR3 bases: TGTGCCAGCAGCTTAGCGCCGGGAAACAACTATGGCTACACCTTC.

The rearrangement uses TRBV9 and TRBJ1-6; D may be TRBD1 (6 bases). The germline gives CDR1 SGDLS, CDR2 YYNGEE. CDR3 length: 15 residues. The V end was cut by 2 bases, the J end by 9 bases, with 15 bases between. The CDR3 bases are TGTGCCAGCAGCGTGGCTCCTACGACAGGTTCACCCCTCCACTTT. Protein: CASSVAPTTGSPLHF.

The chain links TRBV30 to TRBJ1-6, with D unclear. CDR1 GTSNPN and CDR2 SVGIG come from the germline V gene (reference sequence). The V and J ends lost 0 bases and 5 bases respectively, with 11 bases between them. The CDR3 loop spans 15 amino acids. CDR3 loop: CAWSVEPRDNSPLHF. In DNA, the CDR3 is TGTGCCTGGAGTGTAGAACCGCGTGATAATTCACCCCTCCACTTT.

The V gene is TRBV5-1, the J gene TRBJ2-7; TRBD2 matches 11 bases. The germline V gene has CDR1 SGHRS and CDR2 YFSETQ. J lost 7 bases, V lost 4 bases, and 13 bases had no gene match. The CDR3 covers 16 residues. The CDR3 here is CASSPSLAGGPGEQYF. In DNA, the CDR3 is TGCGCCAGCAGCCCGAGTTTAGCGGGAGGGCCGGGGGAGCAGTACTTC.

The rearrangement uses TRBV7-2 and TRBJ2-1, with 10 bases fitting TRBD2. Germline CDR1 reads SGHTA; CDR2 reads FQGNSA. The V segment lost 2 bases and the J segment 7 bases; nucleotides outside the gene matches: 11. The CDR3 has 17 residues. As DNA, the CDR3 is TGTGCCAGCAGCTTATTCAGGGGGGATAGCGGGAGGAATGAGCAGTTCTTC. Translated: CASSLFRGDSGRNEQFF.

The V gene is TRBV7-3, the J gene TRBJ2-1, with 10 positions matching TRBD2. The CDR3 consists of 14 residues. Germline assignment: CDR1 SGHTA and CDR2 FQGTGA. V dropped 3 bases and J dropped 8; count of bases not matched to a gene: 4. This CDR3 reads CASSFASGSDEQFF. CDR3 nucleotide sequence: TGTGCCAGCAGCTTCGCTAGCGGGAGTGATGAGCAGTTCTTC.

This sequence joins TRBV9 and TRBJ2-2; D perhaps matches TRBD1 (6 bases). V lost 4 bases and J lost 1, with 14 bases in between. The CDR3 totals 16 residues. Germline CDR1 is SGDLS and CDR2 is YYNGEE. CDR3 bases: TGTGCCAGCAGCATATACTCGGGACAGAACACCGGGGAGCTGTTTTTT. This encodes CASSIYSGQNTGELFF.

This clone was observed a single time. The chain joins TRBV5-1 to TRBJ2-6; D not certain. Germline-derived CDR1 and CDR2 are SGHRS and YFSETQ. Trimming took 5 bases from V and 0 from J, leaving 6 bases between them. CDR3 length equals 14 residues. The CDR3 protein is CASSQISGANVLTF. As DNA, the CDR3 is TGCGCCAGCAGTCAGATCTCTGGGGCCAACGTCCTGACTTTC.

V and J are TRBV6-2 or TRBV6-3 and TRBJ2-1; D is unclear. Trimming removed 1 base at V and 5 bases at J, with 3 bases between. Germline V lookup: CDR1 MNHEY, CDR2 SVGEGT. The CDR3 contains 12 residues. CDR3 amino acids: CASSYYNNEQFF. The CDR3 DNA sequence: TGTGCCAGCAGTTACTATAACAATGAGCAGTTCTTC.

This clone was counted once. The chain joins TRBV5-8 to TRBJ2-3; no definite D call. Germline V gene lookup returns CDR1 SGHTS and CDR2 YDEGEE. V was clipped by 1 base and J by 0 bases, with 9 bases between them. The CDR3 has 15 amino acids. The CDR3 DNA is TGTGCCAGCAGCTTGAAGCCTACTAGCACAGATACGCAGTATTTT. Its protein product is CASSLKPTSTDTQYF.

On this clone itself: The same CDR3 arises from other DNA sequences in this sample as well. This chain connects TRBV28 to TRBJ2-7; D perhaps matches TRBD2 (5 bases). V shed 2 bases and J shed 4 bases, with 6 bases lying between them. Germline V gene data show CDR1 as MDHEN and CDR2 as SYDVKM. This CDR3 is 12 amino acids long. CDR3 nucleotide sequence: TGTGCCAGCAGTTTAAGAGGGTACGAGCAGTACTTC. Its translation: CASSLRGYEQYF. The full variable domain, its missing parts supplied by reference TRBV28 and TRBJ2-7, is DVKVTQSSRYLVKRTGEKVFLECVQDMDHENMFWYRQDPGLGLRLIYFSYDVKMKEKGDIPEGYSVSREKKERFSLILESASTNQTSMYLCASSLRGYEQYFGPGTRLTVT.

The chain joins TRBV19 to TRBJ2-1, with no clear D. The germline V and J ends were trimmed by 6 bases and 2 bases, with 2 bases remaining between them. The CDR3 extends over 11 amino acids. Germline V gene lookup returns CDR1 LNHDA and CDR2 SQIVND (reference sequence). CDR3 DNA sequence: TGTGCCAGTAGCGCCTACAATGAGCAGTTCTTC. Protein sequence: CASSAYNEQFF.

This CDR3 is CSVESGGQGVSGTDTQYF. The CDR3, as DNA: TGCAGCGTTGAATCGGGTGGACAGGGGGTCTCAGGCACAGATACGCAGTATTTT. The chain is built from TRBV29-1 and TRBJ2-3, with 10 positions matching TRBD1. The V gene end was trimmed by 2 bases and the J gene end by 1 base; junction bases not matched to a gene: 12. This CDR3 has 18 residues. The germline gives CDR1 SQVTM, CDR2 ANQGSEA.